Below, 11 T cell receptor beta chains from the same sample are listed, as sequenced in a study of shared clonotypes between healthy human individuals. Clones were read by immunoSEQ multiplex PCR, and TCRdb kept only the in-frame ones, dropping some. The sample holds nearly 1 million clones, about 80% seen once. Sequences were obtained from memory CD4+ T cells sorted from blood. The sample's subset: CD45RA-negative fraction. The receptors were gathered from a young man in good health.

V gene TRBV7-2 combines with J gene TRBJ2-1, with TRBD2 matching 9 bases. V lost 7 bases, J lost 5 bases, and 9 bases stayed unmatched. The CDR3 loop spans 15 amino acids. CDR1 and CDR2 (germline): SGHTA, FQGNSA. The CDR3 protein is CASTKGAGGHNEQFF. Written as DNA, the CDR3 is TGTGCCAGCACCAAAGGAGCGGGAGGACACAATGAGCAGTTCTTC.

The rearrangement uses TRBV10-3 and TRBJ1-4; no reliable D call. This CDR3 region has 15 residues. Germline V CDR1 and CDR2: ENHRY, SYGVKD. V lost 0 bases and J lost 3, with 8 bases in between. DNA of the CDR3: TGTGCCATCAGTGAGTCGAGTATTGCTAATGAAAAACTGTTTTTT. Amino acid sequence: CAISESSIANEKLFF.

This chain joins TRBV6-5 and TRBJ2-1; TRBD1 matches 8 bases. Germline assignment: CDR1 MNHEY and CDR2 SVGAGI. Trimming removed 6 bases from V and 13 bases from J; junction bases left unmatched: 17. The CDR3 extends over 15 amino acids. CDR3 region: CASRTGTGRPTVQFF. CDR3 sequence (DNA): TGTGCCAGCAGGACCGGGACAGGAAGACCGACGGTCCAGTTCTTC.

The V call is TRBV6-1, the J call TRBJ1-2; D is undetermined. Trimming took off 0 bases at V and 8 bases at J, with 10 bases between the two ends. The CDR3 runs 13 residues. Germline V gene lookup returns CDR1 MNHNS and CDR2 SASEGT. CDR3 DNA: TGTGCCAGCAGTGAAGCGTGGGGTTCCGGCTACACCTTC. Protein: CASSEAWGSGYTF.

The V call is TRBV18, the J call TRBJ1-1, with 11 positions matching TRBD1. Trimming at V came to 3 bases and at J to 6 bases, leaving 9 bases not matched to a gene. CDR3 length: 16 amino acids. Germline loops: CDR1 KGHSH, CDR2 LQKENI. CDR3: CASSPGRDRGFAEAFF. In nucleotides, the CDR3 is TGTGCCAGCTCACCTGGCCGGGACAGGGGGTTTGCTGAAGCTTTCTTT.

This clone was seen a single time. At one of its ends the junction is not consistent with the germline gene, which may arise from a read error. The rearrangement uses TRBV6-6 and TRBJ2-7, with D perhaps matching TRBD2 (6 bases). Germline CDR1 MNHNY, CDR2 SVGAGI (reference sequence). This CDR3 contains 14 residues. In DNA form, the CDR3 reads TGTGCCAGCAGTTACGGTCGATGGGGGGACCTAACCCACTTC. Its translation is CASSYGRWGDLTHF.

The sample holds many counts of this clone. The chain recombines TRBV29-1 with TRBJ2-3, with unresolved D. Trimming took 7 bases from V and 2 from J, leaving 13 bases between them. Germline V gives CDR1 SQVTM, CDR2 ANQGSEA. The CDR3 is 13 residues long. CDR3 bases: TGCAGCGGAATCAAGCGCTCCACAGATACGCAGTATTTT. This gives the protein CSGIKRSTDTQYF.

The J gene is TRBJ1-4, the V gene TRBV2; TRBD1 might be the D (6 bases). Germline CDR1 is SNHLY and CDR2 is FYNNEI. With 9 bases removed from V and 5 bases from J, the gap between germline ends came to 19 bases. CDR3 size: 15 residues. CDR3 nucleotide sequence: TGTGCCAGTACGTTCCGGGACATTCAAAATGAAAAACTGTTTTTT. Its protein product is CASTFRDIQNEKLFF.

The rearrangement joins TRBV19 to TRBJ2-7; D is possibly TRBD1 (5 bases). The CDR3 consists of 16 residues. Germline assignment: CDR1 LNHDA and CDR2 SQIVND (reference sequence). The ends were cut back, 0 bases at V and 2 bases at J, with 14 bases in the middle. CDR3 region: CASSIDNRGSAYEQYF. CDR3 coding DNA: TGTGCCAGTAGTATAGATAATAGGGGTTCCGCCTACGAGCAGTACTTC.

This clone was seen just once. The gene calls are TRBV2 and TRBJ1-2, with 8 bases that match TRBD1. J was trimmed by 4 bases and V by 6 bases; bases with no gene match: 13. Germline-derived CDR1 and CDR2 are SNHLY and FYNNEI. The CDR3 runs 16 residues. The DNA for the CDR3 is TGTGCCAGCAGCCTAGGTCCCAGGGGGCAGGGCTATGGCTACACCTTC. Translating gives CASSLGPRGQGYGYTF.

The rearrangement joins TRBV21-1 to TRBJ1-2; TRBD1, as called in the table, went unchecked against the DNA. TRBV21-1 is a pseudogene locus. This CDR3 region has 18 residues. CDR3 DNA: TGTGCCAGCAGCAAAGCGGACAGGGGCTCTCCCGATAACTATGGCTACACCTTC. It codes for CASSKADRGSPDNYGYTF.